The sequence of this TCR beta chain was determined in a study of blood T cell repertoires in COVID-19 (dated by TCRdb to about 2020). About the investigation overall: Collaborator samples came from the United States, Italy and Spain and covered acute and convalescent phases of COVID-19. Where available, HLA class I and class II types were taken from metadata supplied by the sample provider and were not determined by assay-based typing. The samples were drawn from the first 160 participants of the ongoing ImmuneRACE study and from more than 1,000 subjects provided by 6 global collaborators. The material from the prospective study consisted of cDNA or gDNA derived from T cells, B-cell-depleted T cells, or PBMCs. Sample metadata almost always included a de-identified subject ID, COVID-19 status, age in years and sex. The repertoires were made available in a free public database intended to serve as a resource for research on the immune response to SARS-CoV-2. Subjects who had been exposed to COVID-19, were actively infected with it, or had recovered from it provided the deeply sampled blood TCRbeta repertoires that made up the dataset. What the authors observed across the whole study: The quantity of clinical and demographic metadata differed by source and by participant and was supplied without curation.

Whole blood was collected in K2EDTA tubes by collaborating institutions according to the institutions' own protocols. For TCRbeta analysis, collaborators shipped samples as frozen whole blood, isolated PBMCs, or DNA extracted from either of those sample types. TCRbeta CDR3 regions were amplified from genomic DNA by means of the immunoSEQ Assay, a bias-controlled multiplex PCR. The original methods were these. Within the assay, amplification of reference gene primers was used to estimate how many nucleated cells each sample contained. To quantify the absolute abundance of each unique TCRbeta CDR3 rearrangement, sequence reads were collapsed and filtered. For each sample, productive Simpson clonality was calculated as the square root of Simpson's diversity index across productive rearrangements. The source is immuneACCESS, and TCRdb retained only in-frame sequences with V and J called. Part of the clones is not carried over; for the studies checked, unresolved V genes explain less than half of this, and the remainder is unexplained. The D gene and trimming were derived from the DNA, and the V and J assignments and clone size from that table. Within this sample are 70,000 to 85,000 clones, with over 70% of them counted one time only. The ten most abundant clones make up around two fifths of the sample.

V lost 1 base and J lost 11 bases; the stretch between them is 12 bases long. From cysteine to phenylalanine, the CDR3 is 12 amino acids long. The kept DNA is CDR3 alone, 36 bases in frame from the first base. For CDR1 and CDR2, the germline V gene lists SGHDT and YYEEEE. In regard to this clone: It lacks a known antigen. No qualities accompany the bases; no much larger clone lies one base away.

The rearranged chain carries TRBV5-6 and TRBJ1-1; the D gene lacks a confident call. The sample consisted of peripheral blood. The TCR originated in a man at least 80 years old with active or convalescent COVID-19. The CDR3 protein sequence reads: CASSLYRGGAFF. The bases are TGTGCCAGCAGCTTGTACCGCGGCGGGGCTTTCTTT.